This TCR beta chain came from a study of blood T cell repertoires in COVID-19. Study information: Researchers got acute and convalescent COVID-19 samples from the United States, Italy and Spain. PBMCs, B-cell-depleted T cells, or T cells provided the cDNA or gDNA that made up the material.

The germline gives CDR1 KGHDR, CDR2 SFDVKD. This CDR3 region has 17 residues. Trimming removed 4 bases at V and 1 base at J, with 13 bases between. Authors' processing steps: Amplification of reference gene primers provided the estimated nucleated cell counts. Sequenced by immunoSEQ multiplex PCR; TCRdb stores in-frame clones only, minus some. V and J calls and clone size are given by that table; D and trimming were obtained from the DNA. The sample has more than 80,000 clones; 84% are singletons. The sequence was collected from a woman aged 55-75 years with acute or convalescent COVID-19. The chain uses TRBV24-1 and TRBJ1-6, with D perhaps matching TRBD1 (6 bases). The sequencing input was peripheral blood. The CDR3 is CATSEHRERSYNSPLHF. The CDR3 DNA reads TGTGCCACCAGTGAACACAGGGAAAGGTCCTATAATTCACCCCTCCACTTT.